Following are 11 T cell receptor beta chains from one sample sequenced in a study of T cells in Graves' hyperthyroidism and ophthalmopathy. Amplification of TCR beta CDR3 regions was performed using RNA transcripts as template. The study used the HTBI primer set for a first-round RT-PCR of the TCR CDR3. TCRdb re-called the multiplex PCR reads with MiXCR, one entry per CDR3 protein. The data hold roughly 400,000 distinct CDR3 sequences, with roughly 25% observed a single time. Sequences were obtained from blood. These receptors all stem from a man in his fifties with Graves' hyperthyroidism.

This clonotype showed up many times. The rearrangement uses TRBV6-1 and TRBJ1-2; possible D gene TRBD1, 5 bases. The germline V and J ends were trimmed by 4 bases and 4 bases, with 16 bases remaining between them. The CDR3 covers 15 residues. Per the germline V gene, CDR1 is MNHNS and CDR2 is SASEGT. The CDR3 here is CASSGSGASIYGYTF. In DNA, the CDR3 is TGTGCCAGCAGTGGGAGCGGGGCATCAATCTATGGCTACACCTTC.

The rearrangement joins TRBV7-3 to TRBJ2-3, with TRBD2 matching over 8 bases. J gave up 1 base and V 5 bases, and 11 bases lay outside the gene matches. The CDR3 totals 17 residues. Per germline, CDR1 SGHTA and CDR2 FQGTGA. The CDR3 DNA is TGTGCCAGCAGCAGACCCCTTGGGCGGGAGGGCACAGATACGCAGTATTTT. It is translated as CASSRPLGREGTDTQYF.

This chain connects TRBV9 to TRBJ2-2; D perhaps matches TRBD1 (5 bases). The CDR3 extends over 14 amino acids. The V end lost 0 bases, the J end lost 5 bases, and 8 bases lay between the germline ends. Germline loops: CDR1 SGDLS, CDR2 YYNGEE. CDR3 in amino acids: CASSVVGRTGELFF. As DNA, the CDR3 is TGTGCCAGCAGCGTAGTGGGGCGAACCGGGGAGCTGTTTTTT.

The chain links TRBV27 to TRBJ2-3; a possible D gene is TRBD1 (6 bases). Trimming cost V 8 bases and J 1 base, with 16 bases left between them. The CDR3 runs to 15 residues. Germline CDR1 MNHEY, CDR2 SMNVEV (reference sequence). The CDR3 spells CASGLSWTGTDTQYF. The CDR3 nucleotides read TGTGCCAGCGGCTTGTCATGGACAGGCACAGATACGCAGTATTTT.

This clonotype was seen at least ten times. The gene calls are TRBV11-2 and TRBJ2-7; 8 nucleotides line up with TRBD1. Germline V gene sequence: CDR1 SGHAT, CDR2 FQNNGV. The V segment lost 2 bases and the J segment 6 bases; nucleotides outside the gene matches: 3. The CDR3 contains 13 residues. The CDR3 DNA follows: TGTGCCAGCAGCTTAACGACAGGGGTCGAGCAGTACTTC. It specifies CASSLTTGVEQYF. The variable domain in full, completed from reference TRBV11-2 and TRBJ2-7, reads EAGVAQSPRYKIIEKRQSVAFWCNPISGHATLYWYQQILGQGPKLLIQFQNNGVVDDSQLPKDRFSAERLKGVDSTLKIQPAKLEDSAVYLCASSLTTGVEQYFGPGTRLTVT.

CDR3 coding DNA: TGTGCCAGCAGCCAAGATTTATGGGGAGGCTACACCTTC. This codes for CASSQDLWGGYTF. This chain joins TRBV3-1 and TRBJ1-2; D ambiguous. The CDR3 consists of 13 residues. Germline V lookup: CDR1 LGHDT, CDR2 YNNKEL (reference sequence). Trimming removed 0 bases at V and 8 bases at J, with 10 bases between.

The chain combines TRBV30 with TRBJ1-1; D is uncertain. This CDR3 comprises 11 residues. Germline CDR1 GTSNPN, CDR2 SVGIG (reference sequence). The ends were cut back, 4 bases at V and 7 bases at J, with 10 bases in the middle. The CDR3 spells CAWKSLGEAFF. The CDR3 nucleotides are TGTGCCTGGAAGAGTCTGGGTGAAGCTTTCTTT.

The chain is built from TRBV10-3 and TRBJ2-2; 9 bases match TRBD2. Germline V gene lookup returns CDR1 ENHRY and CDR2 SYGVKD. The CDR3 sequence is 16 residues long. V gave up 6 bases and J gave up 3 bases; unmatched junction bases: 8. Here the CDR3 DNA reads TGTGCCATCAGCCAGGGCGGGAGGGCCGACACCGGGGAGCTGTTTTTT. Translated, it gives CAISQGGRADTGELFF.

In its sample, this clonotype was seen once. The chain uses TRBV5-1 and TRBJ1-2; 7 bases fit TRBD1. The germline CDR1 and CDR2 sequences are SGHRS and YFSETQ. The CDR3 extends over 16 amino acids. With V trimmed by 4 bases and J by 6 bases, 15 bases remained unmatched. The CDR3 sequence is CASSGGAGTAQDGYTF. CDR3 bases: TGCGCCAGCAGCGGGGGGGCCGGGACAGCACAAGATGGCTACACCTTC.

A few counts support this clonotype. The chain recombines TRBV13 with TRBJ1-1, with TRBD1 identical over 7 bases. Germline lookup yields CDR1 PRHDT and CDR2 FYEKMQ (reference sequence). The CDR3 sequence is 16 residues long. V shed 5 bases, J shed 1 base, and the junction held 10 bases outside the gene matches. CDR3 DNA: TGTGCCAGCAGCCTAAGACAGGGAAGGGGGAACACTGAAGCTTTCTTT. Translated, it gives CASSLRQGRGNTEAFF.

The CDR3 DNA reads as TGTGCCAGCAGTTACTCCCAGGCCCTTGACTACGAGCAGTACTTC. Its translation is CASSYSQALDYEQYF. This chain joins TRBV6-5 and TRBJ2-7; D not resolved. Germline loops: CDR1 MNHEY, CDR2 SVGAGI. The CDR3 contains 15 residues. Trimming took 0 bases from V and 3 from J, leaving 12 bases between them.